The clone carrying this TCR beta chain was seen just once. Generated by immunoSEQ multiplex PCR, the TCRdb table keeps only in-frame clones and is missing some. The data show about 66,000 clones, 70% to 90% seen once. Indicated time point: baseline, week 1 (first vaccination visit). The treatment is: pre-vaccination baseline after standard-of-care therapy. This specimen comes from a study of a mutant IDH1 vaccine in newly diagnosed glioma. Study summary: Averaging approximately 42 years of age, treated patients were around 60% male and approximately 38% female. Patients arrived already treated with radiotherapy, temozolomide, or both, most having had both.

Sequenced material: PBMCs, taken from a glioma patient treated with radiotherapy, temozolomide or both. The sequence came from a man aged 30-40 years with glioma.

CDR3 region: CASALGGGSYNEQFF. The CDR3 coding sequence is TGTGCCAGTGCACTTGGGGGGGGCTCCTACAATGAGCAGTTCTTC. The chain joins TRBV19 to TRBJ2-1; 7 positions match TRBD2. CDR3 length: 15 residues. Germline values: CDR1 LNHDA, CDR2 SQIVND (reference sequence). The V and J ends lost 8 bases and 0 bases, in that order; junction bases with no gene match: 7. The full variable domain, with the rest looked up from reference TRBV19 and TRBJ2-1, is DGGITQSPKYLFRKEGQNVTLSCEQNLNHDAMYWYRQDPGQGLRLIYYSQIVNDFQKGDIAEGYSVSREKKESFPLTVTSAQKNPTAFYLCASALGGGSYNEQFFGPGTRLTVL.